These 27 T cell receptor beta chains were sequenced from one sample in a study of cytomegalovirus exposure and HLA in healthy donors. This table comes from immunoSEQ multiplex PCR, and its TCRdb copy is limited to in-frame clones, with some not included. The sample holds some 78,000 clones, 96% seen once. Specimen: PBMCs. The source is a man between 18 and 29 years old in good health and CMV-seropositive.

The gene calls are TRBV11-2 and TRBJ1-2; D gene uncertain. Germline V gene data show CDR1 as SGHAT and CDR2 as FQNNGV. The ends were cut back, 5 bases at V and 8 bases at J, with 18 bases in the middle. The CDR3 is 14 residues long. The chain's CDR3 is CASSQDDALRGYTF. As DNA, the CDR3 is TGTGCCAGCAGCCAAGATGATGCCCTGAGGGGCTACACCTTC.

The chain couples TRBV7-9 to TRBJ1-2; 8 bases map to TRBD1. The CDR3 totals 15 residues. The germline gives CDR1 SEHNR, CDR2 FQNEAQ (reference sequence). V lost 4 bases and J lost 1; bases outside the gene matches: 5. CDR3 region: CASSWDRRLNYGYTF. CDR3 DNA sequence: TGTGCCAGCAGCTGGGACAGGCGGCTTAACTATGGCTACACCTTC.

V and J are TRBV7-9 and TRBJ1-2, with D tentatively TRBD1 (6 bases). V lost 5 bases and J 8 bases, leaving 18 bases between the germline ends. There are 14 residues in the CDR3. Per the germline V gene, CDR1 is SEHNR and CDR2 is FQNEAQ (reference sequence). The CDR3 region has the DNA TGTGCCAGCAGCCCCCCCCTAGGGGGTCCCGGCTACACCTTC. Translated, it gives CASSPPLGGPGYTF.

This clone was seen only once. The rearrangement joins TRBV6-4 to TRBJ2-2; 9 nucleotides match TRBD2. Trimming removed 3 bases from V and 4 bases from J; junction bases left unmatched: 6. Germline CDR1 and CDR2: MRHNA and SNTAGT. The CDR3 spans 16 residues. The CDR3 protein is CASSEGSGSITGELFF. The CDR3 DNA reads TGTGCCAGCAGTGAGGGTAGCGGGAGTATCACCGGGGAGCTGTTTTTT.

Only a few counts were recorded for this clone. The rearrangement uses TRBV29-1 and TRBJ2-1; TRBD1 matches at 8 bases. The CDR3 covers 14 residues. Germline CDR1 and CDR2: SQVTM and ANQGSEA. V was pared by 6 bases and J by 5 bases, with 9 bases of the junction left unmatched. The CDR3 DNA sequence: TGCAGCGTGCGCGGGACAGGTCCCCACAATGAGCAGTTCTTC. This gives the protein CSVRGTGPHNEQFF.

About this clone itself: Other DNA sequences of this sample code for an identical CDR3. The CDR3 DNA is TGTGCCAGCAGTGAAGGGCGGAATCAGCCCCAGCATTTT. This sequence encodes CASSEGRNQPQHF. The chain is built from TRBV6-1 and TRBJ1-5; D is unresolved. The CDR3 spans 13 residues. The germline V gene encodes CDR1 MNHNS and CDR2 SASEGT. The V gene lost 1 base and the J gene lost 4 bases, with 5 bases spanning the gap.

This sequence joins TRBV7-3 and TRBJ2-1; TRBD2 matches at 9 bases. The CDR3 is 15 residues long. V dropped 3 bases and J dropped 3; count of bases not matched to a gene: 3. Germline CDR1 reads SGHTA; CDR2 reads FQGTGA. The chain's CDR3 is CASSFVAGDYNEQFF. In DNA form, the CDR3 reads TGTGCCAGCAGCTTCGTAGCGGGAGACTACAATGAGCAGTTCTTC.

V gene TRBV18 combines with J gene TRBJ2-5; 11 bases map to TRBD1. Germline V gene sequence: CDR1 KGHSH, CDR2 LQKENI. The CDR3 covers 16 residues. The J segment lost 1 base and the V segment lost 5 bases, leaving 6 bases of the junction unmatched. This CDR3 is CASSTPGTGGQETQYF. CDR3 nucleotides: TGTGCCAGCTCAACTCCCGGGACAGGGGGCCAAGAGACCCAGTACTTC.

The chain recombines TRBV10-3 with TRBJ2-7, with D possibly TRBD1 on 5 matching bases. Germline V gene data show CDR1 as ENHRY and CDR2 as SYGVKD. Trimming took 5 bases from V and 5 from J, leaving 16 bases between them. This CDR3 is built from 14 residues. CDR3 region: CAISPTAKFNEQYF. DNA for the CDR3: TGTGCCATCAGTCCGACAGCAAAGTTTAACGAGCAGTACTTC.

The CDR3 region is CASRLWRSEETQYF. The CDR3 DNA sequence: TGTGCCAGCAGGCTGTGGAGGTCTGAAGAGACCCAGTACTTC. The chain uses TRBV13 and TRBJ2-5, with a weak D call TRBD2 (5 bases). The V end lost 6 bases, the J end lost 3 bases, and 14 bases lay between the germline ends. Germline values: CDR1 PRHDT, CDR2 FYEKMQ (reference sequence). The CDR3 has 14 amino acids. Supplemented by reference TRBV13 and TRBJ2-5, the full variable domain reads AAGVIQSPRHLIKEKRETATLKCYPIPRHDTVYWYQQGPGQDPQFLISFYEKMQSDKGSIPDRFSAQQFSDYHSELNMSSLELGDSALYFCASRLWRSEETQYFGPGTRLLVL.

This chain connects TRBV29-1 to TRBJ2-3; 11 bases line up with TRBD2. The CDR3 is made up of 14 amino acids. J lost 6 bases, V lost 4 bases, and 6 bases had no gene match. Per germline, CDR1 SQVTM and CDR2 ANQGSEA. CDR3 sequence reads: CSVGASGRQDTQYF. The CDR3 DNA follows: TGCAGCGTTGGAGCTAGCGGGAGGCAGGATACGCAGTATTTT.

The V call is TRBV18, the J call TRBJ1-5; 9 positions agree with TRBD1. The junction had 2 bases not matched to a gene; V was cut back by 2 bases and J by 6 bases. CDR1 is KGHSH, CDR2 LQKENI, per germline. The CDR3 has 14 residues. CDR3 residues: CASSPGQGIQPQHF. The CDR3 nucleotides are TGTGCCAGCTCACCAGGACAGGGGATTCAGCCCCAGCATTTT.

The chain joins TRBV5-4 to TRBJ2-1; D possibly corresponds to TRBD1 (6 bases). From germline, CDR1 is SGHNT and CDR2 YYREEE (reference sequence). V lost 3 bases, J lost 1 base, and 11 bases lay in between. The length of the CDR3 is 15 residues. Written as DNA, the CDR3 is TGTGCCAGCAGCTCGGGAAGGGGGTCCTACAATGAGCAGTTCTTC. Protein: CASSSGRGSYNEQFF.

The V gene is TRBV11-2, the J gene TRBJ2-1; D might be TRBD2 (5 bases). The CDR3 length is 14 residues. V lost 0 bases, J lost 8 bases, and 11 bases lay in between. Germline values: CDR1 SGHAT, CDR2 FQNNGV. CDR3: CASSLERTGDEQFF. CDR3 in DNA: TGTGCCAGCAGCTTAGAGAGGACCGGGGATGAGCAGTTCTTC.

The V call is TRBV6-5, the J call TRBJ2-2; no definite D call. Per the germline V gene, CDR1 is MNHEY and CDR2 is SVGAGI. The CDR3 spans 14 residues. V gave up 6 bases and J gave up 1 base, with 9 bases separating them. CDR3 amino acids: CASRGRWNTGELFF. In DNA form, the CDR3 reads TGTGCCAGCAGGGGCAGATGGAACACCGGGGAGCTGTTTTTT.

This chain joins TRBV2 and TRBJ2-5; 7 positions agree with TRBD2. The length of the CDR3 is 12 residues. Germline-derived CDR1 and CDR2 are SNHLY and FYNNEI. The V segment lost 6 bases and the J segment 5 bases; nucleotides outside the gene matches: 3. The CDR3 nucleotides read TGTGCCAGCAGGAGGGAGGGGGAGACCCAGTACTTC. Amino acids: CASRREGETQYF.

The chain uses TRBV27 and TRBJ2-5, with TRBD1 identical over 8 bases. The CDR3 spans 16 residues. Germline assignment: CDR1 MNHEY and CDR2 SMNVEV (reference sequence). J was trimmed by 0 bases and V by 6 bases; bases with no gene match: 9. CDR3 coding DNA: TGTGCCAGCAGATACAGGGGGGTGGGGTACCAAGAGACCCAGTACTTC. It encodes CASRYRGVGYQETQYF.

The chain links TRBV7-9 to TRBJ2-3; possible D gene TRBD1, 6 bases. The germline V gene has CDR1 SEHNR and CDR2 FQNEAQ (reference sequence). The CDR3 loop spans 16 amino acids. The V end lost 1 base, the J end lost 5 bases, and 16 bases lay between the germline ends. CDR3 in DNA: TGTGCCAGCAGCTTAGGATCAGGGGCTGCGGTAGATACGCAGTATTTT. This translates into CASSLGSGAAVDTQYF. The full variable domain, rest sourced from reference TRBV7-9 and TRBJ2-3, is DTGVSQNPRHKITKRGQNVTFRCDPISEHNRLYWYRQTLGQGPEFLTYFQNEAQLEKSRLLSDRFSAERPKGSFSTLEIQRTEQGDSAMYLCASSLGSGAAVDTQYFGPGTRLTVL.

The CDR3, as DNA: TGTGCCAGTAGGGATGCGGGAGGGAGCACAGATACGCAGTATTTT. Translated: CASRDAGGSTDTQYF. The gene calls are TRBV19 and TRBJ2-3; 9 bases line up with TRBD2. Germline CDR1 reads LNHDA; CDR2 reads SQIVND (reference sequence). The CDR3 is made up of 15 amino acids. With 6 bases clipped from V and 0 bases from J, the junction kept 4 bases outside the gene matches.

This clone was detected only once. In nucleotides, the CDR3 is TGTGCCAGCAGCTCCCACCTTACAGATAACTATGGCTACACCTTC. It specifies CASSSHLTDNYGYTF. The V call is TRBV7-8, the J call TRBJ1-2; D not certain. Trimming left V 4 bases short and J 1 base short, with 13 bases between. Germline V gene sequence: CDR1 SGHVS, CDR2 FQNEAQ. This CDR3 region has 15 residues.

V and J are TRBV9 and TRBJ2-2; 9 nucleotides line up with TRBD2. The germline gives CDR1 SGDLS, CDR2 YYNGEE. This CDR3 has 14 residues. The trim removed 2 bases at V and 10 bases at J, leaving 6 bases unmatched. CDR3 DNA sequence: TGTGCCAGCAGCGTCGATAGCGGGAGTGTGGAGCTGTTTTTT. It is translated as CASSVDSGSVELFF.

CDR3 residues: CAWNVGDFSYGYTF. Written as DNA, the CDR3 is TGTGCCTGGAATGTGGGAGATTTTTCCTATGGCTACACCTTC. J is TRBJ1-2 and V is TRBV30, with no clear D. This CDR3 is built from 14 residues. V lost 4 bases and J 4 bases, leaving 16 bases between the germline ends. The germline V gene has CDR1 GTSNPN and CDR2 SVGIG (reference sequence). The full variable domain, completed using reference TRBV30 and TRBJ1-2, is SQTIHQWPATLVQPVGSPLSLECTVEGTSNPNLYWYRQAAGRGLQLLFYSVGIGQISSEVPQNLSASRPQDRQFILSSKKLLLSDSGFYLCAWNVGDFSYGYTFGSGTRLTVV.

This sequence joins TRBV30 and TRBJ2-7; 8 bases fit TRBD1. With V trimmed by 1 base and J by 5 bases, 7 bases remained unmatched. The CDR3 is made up of 14 amino acids. Germline V gene sequence: CDR1 GTSNPN, CDR2 SVGIG (reference sequence). The CDR3 nucleotides read TGTGCCTGGAGTGCCGGACAGGGAAATAACGAGCAGTACTTC. Residues: CAWSAGQGNNEQYF. The full variable domain, with the rest looked up from reference TRBV30 and TRBJ2-7, is SQTIHQWPATLVQPVGSPLSLECTVEGTSNPNLYWYRQAAGRGLQLLFYSVGIGQISSEVPQNLSASRPQDRQFILSSKKLLLSDSGFYLCAWSAGQGNNEQYFGPGTRLTVT.

The chain employs TRBV18 and TRBJ1-1; the D is unclear. Germline V gene lookup returns CDR1 KGHSH and CDR2 LQKENI. Trimming removed 5 bases from V and 3 bases from J, with 10 bases in between. CDR3 length: 13 amino acids. CDR3 sequence: CASSAGSDTEAFF. The CDR3 nucleotides read TGTGCCAGCTCAGCCGGGTCCGACACTGAAGCTTTCTTT.

The chain links TRBV7-9 to TRBJ2-7; no clear D gene. CDR1 is SEHNR and CDR2 is FQNEAQ in the germline V gene (reference sequence). The CDR3 is 11 residues long. Trimming shortened V by 5 bases and J by 3 bases, and 5 bases separated the two germline ends. CDR3 DNA: TGTGCCAGCAGCCCAGACTACGAGCAGTACTTC. This gives the protein CASSPDYEQYF.

The CDR3 spells CASRDRARNTEAFF. In DNA form, the CDR3 reads TGTGCCAGCAGGGACAGGGCTCGAAACACTGAAGCTTTCTTT. The rearrangement links TRBV2 to TRBJ1-1, with TRBD1 matching over 8 bases. From germline, CDR1 is SNHLY and CDR2 FYNNEI. With 6 bases clipped from V and 2 bases from J, the junction kept 5 bases outside the gene matches. The CDR3 loop spans 14 amino acids.

The chain carries TRBV19 and TRBJ2-1; 8 positions agree with TRBD2. V lost 6 bases, J lost 1 base, and 2 bases stayed unmatched. The CDR3 totals 14 residues. Germline assignment: CDR1 LNHDA and CDR2 SQIVND (reference sequence). This CDR3 reads CASRLAGSYNEQFF. CDR3 DNA sequence: TGTGCCAGTAGATTAGCGGGATCCTACAATGAGCAGTTCTTC.